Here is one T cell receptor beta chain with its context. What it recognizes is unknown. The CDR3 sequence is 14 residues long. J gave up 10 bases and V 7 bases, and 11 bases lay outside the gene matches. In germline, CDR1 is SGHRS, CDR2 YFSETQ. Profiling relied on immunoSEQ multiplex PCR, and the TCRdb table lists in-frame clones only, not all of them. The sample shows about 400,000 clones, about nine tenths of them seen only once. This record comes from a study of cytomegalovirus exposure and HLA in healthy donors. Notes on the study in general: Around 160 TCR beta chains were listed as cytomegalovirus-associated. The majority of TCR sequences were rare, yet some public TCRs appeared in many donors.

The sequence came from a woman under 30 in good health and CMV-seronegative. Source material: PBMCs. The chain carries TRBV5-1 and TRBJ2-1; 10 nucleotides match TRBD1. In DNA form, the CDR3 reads TGCGCCAGCCTCGTAGGACAGGGGGAAAGGGAGCAGTTCTTC. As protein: CASLVGQGEREQFF.